This T cell receptor (beta chain) was recorded in a study of identical twins (dated by TCRdb to 2016 to 2018). Context from the whole study: To test whether fetal clonotypes persist, the study used deep sequencing on TCR alpha and beta repertoires from monozygotic twins, unrelated adults of various ages, and cord blood. To rule out contamination, the twin experiments were replicated at different times with different library preparation protocols.

All donors were healthy Caucasians. The study also sequenced three unrelated non-twin adults: a male aged 18 to 30, a male aged 50 to 59 and a female aged 50 to 59. Miltenyi CD45RO+ enrichment and human naive T-cell isolation kits were used to isolate memory (CD45RO+) and naive T cells from PBMC. From the germline V gene, CDR1 is LGHNA and CDR2 is YSLEER. Taken from cysteine to phenylalanine, the CDR3 has 16 residues. Here the CDR3 DNA is all that survives: 48 bases in frame from base 1. The junction shows trimming of 0 bases on V and 3 bases on J, plus 11 bases between the germline ends. The protocol used for the library was 5' RACE. Data came from an Illumina HiSeq 2000. A universal primer binding site was introduced by template switching, and a unique molecular identifier was present in the final cDNA, enabling accurate counting of TCR cDNA molecules. First-strand cDNA for TCR alpha and beta chains was synthesized from specific primers in the conserved constant-segment region. To control for contamination, every cDNA library was double barcoded, receiving both a SMART-Mk sample barcode and Illumina barcodes. Two successive PCR steps introduced TruSeq adapter sequences along with Illumina sample barcodes. Sequencing of the TCR alpha and beta cDNA libraries was done on the Illumina HiSeq platform using custom primers. The original methods were these. Unique molecular identifiers were extracted from raw reads with MiGEC, and CDR3 positions were determined with MiXCR. For each individual, recombination models were inferred using an EM algorithm with the repgenHMM and IGoR tools. The tcR package in R was used for shared clonotype analysis, with sharing normalized by the product of cloneset sizes. To study raw recombination without the effects of thymic and clonal selection, out-of-frame nonproductive sequences were analyzed. The raw public reads went through TCRdb reprocessing: fastp at Q25, MiXCR clone calling, in-frame beta chains kept. Merged by CDR3 protein, the rows form single entries marked with the most common genes and DNA. Clone size and V and J calls follow TCRdb, not the original study. The sample table lists approximately 410,000 distinct CDR3 sequences, around a sixth of them with a count of one. The ten largest clones take up 12% of the sample.

In the case of this clonotype: Which antigen it targets is not known. One base away there is no much larger clone; base qualities are not given.

The study at large found these results: Out-of-frame TCR alpha sharing in monozygotic twins was systematically underestimated by recombination models, whereas sharing between unrelated individuals was in agreement with the recombination models. Zero-insertion analyses could be partly confounded by invariant T cells such as MAIT and iNKT, although diverse VJ usage argued against such confounding for most clonotypes. Because the same donors could not be followed over many years, the conclusions depended on cross-sectional statistical analysis. Compared with coincidental sharing between unrelated individuals, out-of-frame TCR alpha sequences shared between twins showed an excess of sequences with low generation probability. Abundant cord blood beta clonotypes had fewer insertions, young adult naive repertoires showed a similar but weaker trend, and memory repertoires showed no such trend. Excess twin sharing in beta out-of-frame sequences was weaker because fewer shared sequences lowered the signal-to-noise ratio.

Sequences were obtained from naive T cells sorted from blood. The label giving this sample's cell subset or site can be read as: cells isolated with a human naive T-cell isolation kit. This TCR derives from a man aged 45-65 years in good health. The V and J genes are TRBV4-3 and TRBJ2-2; no D gene is confidently identified. The DNA sequence reads TGCGCCAGCAGCCAAGATTCGCGGCTTCACACCGGGGAGCTGTTTTTT. Translated, it gives CASSQDSRLHTGELFF.